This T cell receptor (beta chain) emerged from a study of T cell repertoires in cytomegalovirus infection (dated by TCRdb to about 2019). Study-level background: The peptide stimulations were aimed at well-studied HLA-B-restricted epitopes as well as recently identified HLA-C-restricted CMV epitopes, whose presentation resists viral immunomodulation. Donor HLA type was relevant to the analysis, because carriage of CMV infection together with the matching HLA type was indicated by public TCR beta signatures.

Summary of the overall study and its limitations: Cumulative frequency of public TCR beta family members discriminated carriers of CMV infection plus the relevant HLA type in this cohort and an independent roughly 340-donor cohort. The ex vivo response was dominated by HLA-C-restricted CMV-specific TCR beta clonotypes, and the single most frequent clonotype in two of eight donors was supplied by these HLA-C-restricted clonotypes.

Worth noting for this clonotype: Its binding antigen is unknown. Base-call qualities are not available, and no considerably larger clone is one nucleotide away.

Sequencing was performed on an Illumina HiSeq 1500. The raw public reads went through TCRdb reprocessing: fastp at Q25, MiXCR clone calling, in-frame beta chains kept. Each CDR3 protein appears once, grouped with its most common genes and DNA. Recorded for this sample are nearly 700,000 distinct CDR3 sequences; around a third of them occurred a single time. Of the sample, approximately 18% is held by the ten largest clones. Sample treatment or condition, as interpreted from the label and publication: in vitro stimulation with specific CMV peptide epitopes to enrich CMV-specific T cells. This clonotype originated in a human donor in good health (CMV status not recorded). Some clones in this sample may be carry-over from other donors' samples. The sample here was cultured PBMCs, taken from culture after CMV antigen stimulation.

The bases read TGCGCCAGCAGCCAGAATCCGGGACAGTATTACAATGAGCAGTTCTTC. The encoded protein is CASSQNPGQYYNEQFF. Recombination joined TRBV4-3 with TRBJ2-1; a stretch of 7 junction bases matches TRBD1. The CDR3 numbers 16 residues from cysteine through phenylalanine. The retained sequence is limited to the CDR3, 48 bases, with the frame set at the first base. Germline trimming: 3 bases from V, 4 bases from J; junction bases outside gene matches: 9. CDR1 and CDR2, per the germline V gene, are LGHNA and YSLEER.